One and the same sample provided the 5 T cell receptor beta chains below, sequenced in a study of cytomegalovirus exposure and HLA in healthy donors. TCRdb's copy holds only in-frame clones and misses some; the assay was immunoSEQ multiplex PCR. The data contain fewer than 200,000 clones, just under 90% of them singletons. The specimen sequenced was PBMCs. These receptors were obtained from a woman aged 30 to 39 in good health and CMV-seronegative.

V and J are TRBV7-9 and TRBJ1-1, with D possibly matching TRBD1 (6 bases). The germline V and J ends were trimmed by 3 bases and 0 bases, with 8 bases remaining between them. The germline CDR1 and CDR2 sequences are SEHNR and FQNEAQ (reference sequence). This CDR3 has 14 residues. CDR3 in DNA: TGTGCCAGCAGCTTCGGACAGTTGAACACTGAAGCTTTCTTT. Translating it yields CASSFGQLNTEAFF.

The rearrangement joins TRBV6-1 to TRBJ1-3; TRBD1 aligns across 7 bases. The germline V gene encodes CDR1 MNHNS and CDR2 SASEGT. The length of the CDR3 is 18 residues. The J segment lost 0 bases and the V segment lost 3 bases, leaving 11 bases of the junction unmatched. CDR3 sequence (DNA): TGTGCCAGCAGTGACGAAAGGACAGGCGACCCCTCTGGAAACACCATATATTTT. Protein: CASSDERTGDPSGNTIYF.

Points on this clone: The junction departs from germline at one end; a sequencing error may be responsible. Other DNA sequences in this sample translate to the same CDR3. V gene TRBV6-1 combines with J gene TRBJ1-4; no definite D call. This CDR3 contains 13 residues. The germline CDR1 and CDR2 sequences are MNHNS and SASEGT. CDR3 sequence: CASSLATNEKLFF. CDR3 nucleotide sequence: TGTGCTAGCAGTCTCGCAACTAATGAAAAACTGTTTTTT.

The chain joins TRBV6-1 to TRBJ1-1; D may be TRBD1 (5 bases). Germline V gives CDR1 MNHNS, CDR2 SASEGT. The CDR3 extends over 14 amino acids. Between the trimmed V and J ends, which lost 1 base and 1 base, there was a span of 7 bases. The CDR3 DNA sequence: TGTGCCAGCAGTGAAGTAAGGGGGAACACTGAAGCTTTCTTT. Protein product: CASSEVRGNTEAFF.

This chain joins TRBV18 and TRBJ2-1, with 7 positions matching TRBD1. The V and J ends lost 1 base and 4 bases, in that order; junction bases with no gene match: 4. Germline V gene sequence: CDR1 KGHSH, CDR2 LQKENI. The CDR3 loop spans 15 amino acids. The CDR3, as DNA: TGTGCCAGCTCACCACAGGGGGCGCGGTACAATGAGCAGTTCTTC. Its protein product is CASSPQGARYNEQFF.